This TCR beta chain derives from a study of shared clonotypes between healthy human individuals. Germline assignment: CDR1 KGHSH and CDR2 LQKENI. CDR3 size: 15 residues. Trimming shortened V by 8 bases and J by 3 bases, and 16 bases separated the two germline ends. In the original processing: ImmunoSEQ supplied junction-only sequences lacking quality scores, so filtering was different. Sequenced by immunoSEQ multiplex PCR; TCRdb stores in-frame clones only, minus some. V, J and clone size are those of that table, while D and trimming were read from the DNA. This sample has about 450,000 clones, with 70% to 80% found just once.

The sample taken for sequencing was PBMCs. This TCR came from a woman in her 40s in good health. Some clones in this sample may be carry-over from other donors' samples. The chain recombines TRBV18 with TRBJ2-2; D is unclear. CDR3 loop: CASRSIGKDTGELFF. CDR3 in DNA: TGTGCCAGCCGCAGTATAGGTAAAGACACCGGGGAGCTGTTTTTT.